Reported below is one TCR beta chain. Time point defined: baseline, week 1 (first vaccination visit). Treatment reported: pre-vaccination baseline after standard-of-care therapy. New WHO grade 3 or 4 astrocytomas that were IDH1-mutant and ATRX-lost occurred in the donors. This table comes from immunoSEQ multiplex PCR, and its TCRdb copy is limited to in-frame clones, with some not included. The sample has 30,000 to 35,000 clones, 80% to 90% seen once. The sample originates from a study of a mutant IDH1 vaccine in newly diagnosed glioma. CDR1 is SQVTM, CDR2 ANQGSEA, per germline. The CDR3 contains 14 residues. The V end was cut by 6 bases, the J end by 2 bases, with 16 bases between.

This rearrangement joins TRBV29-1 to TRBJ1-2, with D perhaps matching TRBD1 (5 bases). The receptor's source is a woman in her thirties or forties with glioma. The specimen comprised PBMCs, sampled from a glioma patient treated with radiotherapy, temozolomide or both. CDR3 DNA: TGCAGCGTGATGCCCCAGGGAGGGAACTATGGCTACACCTTC. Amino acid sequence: CSVMPQGGNYGYTF. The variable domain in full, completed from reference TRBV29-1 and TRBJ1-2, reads SAVISQKPSRDICQRGTSLTIQCQVDSQVTMMFWYRQQPGQSLTLIATANQGSEATYESGFVIDKFPISRPNLTFSTLTVSNMSPEDSSIYLCSVMPQGGNYGYTFGSGTRLTVV.